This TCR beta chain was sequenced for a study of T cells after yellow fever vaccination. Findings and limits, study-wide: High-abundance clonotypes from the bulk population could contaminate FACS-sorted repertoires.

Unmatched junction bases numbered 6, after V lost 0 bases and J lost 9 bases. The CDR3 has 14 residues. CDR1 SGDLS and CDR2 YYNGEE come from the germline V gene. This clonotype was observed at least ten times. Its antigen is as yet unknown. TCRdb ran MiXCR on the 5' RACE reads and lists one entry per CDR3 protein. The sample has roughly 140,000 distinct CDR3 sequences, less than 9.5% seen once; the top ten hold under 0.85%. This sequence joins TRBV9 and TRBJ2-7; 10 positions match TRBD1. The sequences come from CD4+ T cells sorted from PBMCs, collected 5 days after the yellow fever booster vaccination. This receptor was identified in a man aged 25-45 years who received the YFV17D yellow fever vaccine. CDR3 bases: TGTGCCAGCAGCGTAGCTTCGGGACAGGGGCCGCAGTACTTC. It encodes CASSVASGQGPQYF.